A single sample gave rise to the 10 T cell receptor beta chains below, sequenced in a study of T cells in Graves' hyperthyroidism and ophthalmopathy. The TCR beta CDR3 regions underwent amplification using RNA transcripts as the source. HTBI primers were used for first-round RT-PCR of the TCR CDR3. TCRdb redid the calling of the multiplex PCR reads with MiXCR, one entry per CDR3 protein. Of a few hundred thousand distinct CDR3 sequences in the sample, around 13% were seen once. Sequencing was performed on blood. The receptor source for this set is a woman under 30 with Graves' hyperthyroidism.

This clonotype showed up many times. The CDR3 DNA sequence: TGTGCCAGCAGTGAAGGTCCCCCTGGGGAGACCCAGTACTTC. Translating it yields CASSEGPPGETQYF. V gene TRBV2 combines with J gene TRBJ2-5; no firm D call. CDR3 length: 14 amino acids. V shed 1 base and J shed 5 bases, with 11 bases lying between them. In germline, CDR1 is SNHLY, CDR2 FYNNEI. Full variable domain (missing parts from reference TRBV2 and TRBJ2-5): EPEVTQTPSHQVTQMGQEVILRCVPISNHLYFYWYRQILGQKVEFLVSFYNNEISEKSEIFDDQFSVERPDGSNFTLKIRSTKLEDSAMYFCASSEGPPGETQYFGPGTRLLVL.

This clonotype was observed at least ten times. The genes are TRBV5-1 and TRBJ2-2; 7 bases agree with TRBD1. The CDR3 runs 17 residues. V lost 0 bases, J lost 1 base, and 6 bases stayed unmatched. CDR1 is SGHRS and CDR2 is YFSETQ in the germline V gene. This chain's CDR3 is CASSLAGQVMNTGELFF. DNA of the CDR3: TGCGCCAGCAGCTTGGCCGGACAGGTGATGAACACCGGGGAGCTGTTTTTT.

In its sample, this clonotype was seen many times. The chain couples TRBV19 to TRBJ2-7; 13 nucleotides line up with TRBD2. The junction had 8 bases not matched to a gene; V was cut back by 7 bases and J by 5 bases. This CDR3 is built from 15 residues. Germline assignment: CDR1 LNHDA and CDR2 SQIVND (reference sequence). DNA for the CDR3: TGTGCCAGTAAATCGGGACTAGCGGGGATCGACGAGCAGTACTTC. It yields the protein CASKSGLAGIDEQYF. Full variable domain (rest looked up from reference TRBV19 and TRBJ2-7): DGGITQSPKYLFRKEGQNVTLSCEQNLNHDAMYWYRQDPGQGLRLIYYSQIVNDFQKGDIAEGYSVSREKKESFPLTVTSAQKNPTAFYLCASKSGLAGIDEQYFGPGTRLTVT.

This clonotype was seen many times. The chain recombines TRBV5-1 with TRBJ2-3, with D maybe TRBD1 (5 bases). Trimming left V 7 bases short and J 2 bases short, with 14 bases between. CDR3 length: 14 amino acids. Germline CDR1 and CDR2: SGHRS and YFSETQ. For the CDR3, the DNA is TGCGCCAGCCGCCGTCAGGACATCACAGATACGCAGTATTTT. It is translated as CASRRQDITDTQYF. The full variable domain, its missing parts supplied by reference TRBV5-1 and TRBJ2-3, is KAGVTQTPRYLIKTRGQQVTLSCSPISGHRSVSWYQQTPGQGLQFLFEYFSETQRNKGNFPGRFSGRQFSNSRSEMNVSTLELGDSALYLCASRRQDITDTQYFGPGTRLTVL.

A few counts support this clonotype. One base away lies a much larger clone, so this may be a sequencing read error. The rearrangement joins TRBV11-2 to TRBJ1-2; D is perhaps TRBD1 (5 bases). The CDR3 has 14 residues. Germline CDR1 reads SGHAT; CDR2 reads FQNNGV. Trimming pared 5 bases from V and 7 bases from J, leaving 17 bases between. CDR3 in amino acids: CASSPPRGARGYTF. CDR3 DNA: TGTGCCAGCAGCCCCCCCCGAGGGGCGCGTGGCTACACCTTC.

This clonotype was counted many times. CDR3 sequence reads: CASSLVTGRYGYTF. The CDR3 region has the DNA TGTGCCAGCAGTTTAGTTACCGGGAGGTATGGCTACACCTTC. This chain links TRBV12-3 or TRBV12-4 with TRBJ1-2; unclear D gene. This CDR3 comprises 14 residues. Trimming took off 1 base at V and 5 bases at J, with 11 bases between the two ends.

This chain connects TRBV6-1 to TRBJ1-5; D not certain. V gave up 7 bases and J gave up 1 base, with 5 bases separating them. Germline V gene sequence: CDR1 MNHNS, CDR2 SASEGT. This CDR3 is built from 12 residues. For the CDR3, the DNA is TGTGCCAGCAAGGTCAGCAATCAGCCCCAGCATTTT. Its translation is CASKVSNQPQHF.

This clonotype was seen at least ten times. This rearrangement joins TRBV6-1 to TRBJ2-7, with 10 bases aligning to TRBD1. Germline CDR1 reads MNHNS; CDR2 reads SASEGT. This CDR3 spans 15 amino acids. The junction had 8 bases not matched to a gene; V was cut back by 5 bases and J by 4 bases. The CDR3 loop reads CASSSAGQGWYEQYF. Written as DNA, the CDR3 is TGTGCCAGCAGTTCCGCGGGACAGGGGTGGTACGAGCAGTACTTC.

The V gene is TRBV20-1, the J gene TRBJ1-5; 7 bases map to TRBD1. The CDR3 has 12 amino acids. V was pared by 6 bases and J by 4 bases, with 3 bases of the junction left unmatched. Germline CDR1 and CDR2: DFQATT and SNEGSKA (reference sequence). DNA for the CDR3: TGCAGTGCCTGGGACAGAAATCAGCCCCAGCATTTT. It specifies CSAWDRNQPQHF.

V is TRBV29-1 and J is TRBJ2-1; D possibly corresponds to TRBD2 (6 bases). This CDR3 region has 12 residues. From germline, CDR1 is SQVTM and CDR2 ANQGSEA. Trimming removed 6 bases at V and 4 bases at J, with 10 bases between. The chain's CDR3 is CSVLGGYNEQFF. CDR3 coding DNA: TGCAGCGTGCTTGGAGGGTACAATGAGCAGTTCTTC.